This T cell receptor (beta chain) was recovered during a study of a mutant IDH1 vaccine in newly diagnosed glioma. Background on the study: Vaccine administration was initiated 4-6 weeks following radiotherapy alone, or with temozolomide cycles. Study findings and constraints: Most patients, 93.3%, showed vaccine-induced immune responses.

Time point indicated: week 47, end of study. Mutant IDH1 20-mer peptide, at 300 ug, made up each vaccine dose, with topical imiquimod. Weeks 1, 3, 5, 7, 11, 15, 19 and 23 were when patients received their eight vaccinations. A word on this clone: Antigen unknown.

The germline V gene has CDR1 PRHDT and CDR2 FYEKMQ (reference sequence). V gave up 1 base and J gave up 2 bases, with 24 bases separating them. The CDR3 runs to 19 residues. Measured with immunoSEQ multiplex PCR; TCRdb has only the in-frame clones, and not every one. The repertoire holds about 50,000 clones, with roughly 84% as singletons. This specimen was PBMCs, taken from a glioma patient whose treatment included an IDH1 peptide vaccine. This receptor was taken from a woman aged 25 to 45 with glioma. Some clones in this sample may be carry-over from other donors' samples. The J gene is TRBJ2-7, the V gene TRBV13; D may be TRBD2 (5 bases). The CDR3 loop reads CASSLVLKLDGPTTYEQYF. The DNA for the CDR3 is TGTGCCAGCAGCTTAGTGCTAAAACTAGACGGGCCGACAACCTACGAGCAGTACTTC.